Listed below are T cell receptor beta chains from one sample, sequenced in a study of blood T cell repertoires in COVID-19. The method was immunoSEQ multiplex PCR; TCRdb's version includes in-frame clones alone and lacks a portion of them. Counted here are 140,000 to 150,000 clones, more than 70% occurring once; the ten biggest clones make up less than 5.5%. Material for sequencing was peripheral blood. The receptors were gathered from a woman aged 45-65 years with acute or convalescent COVID-19. The conserved cysteine and the conserved F or W are not part of the CDR3 here. Fields, in order: CDR3 protein, CDR3 length, J gene, V gene, D gene. The D gene is left open where the match is weak.

cdr3_aa: ASSSSQGRSYEQY
cdr3_length: 13
j_call: TRBJ2-7
v_call: TRBV28
d_call: NA

cdr3_aa: ASSTPQGNYGYT
cdr3_length: 12
j_call: TRBJ1-2
v_call: TRBV19
d_call: NA

cdr3_aa: ASSGKWGPHTGELF
cdr3_length: 14
j_call: TRBJ2-2
v_call: TRBV5-6
d_call: NA

cdr3_aa: ASSLVRGDRVGTEAF
cdr3_length: 15
j_call: TRBJ1-1
v_call: TRBV5-1
d_call: TRBD1

cdr3_aa: ASSPWDSYNSPLH
cdr3_length: 13
j_call: TRBJ1-6
v_call: TRBV5-5
d_call: NA

cdr3_aa: ASSHIYGTRSYNEQF
cdr3_length: 15
j_call: TRBJ2-1
v_call: TRBV3-1/TRBV3-2
d_call: TRBD2

cdr3_aa: ASSFRGRNSPLH
cdr3_length: 12
j_call: TRBJ1-6
v_call: TRBV10-2
d_call: NA

cdr3_aa: ASSLSGRGGYT
cdr3_length: 11
j_call: TRBJ1-2
v_call: TRBV27
d_call: NA

cdr3_aa: ASSEQGYNSNQPQH
cdr3_length: 14
j_call: TRBJ1-5
v_call: TRBV2
d_call: NA

cdr3_aa: ASSGGGYTDTQY
cdr3_length: 12
j_call: TRBJ2-3
v_call: TRBV5-1
d_call: TRBD2

cdr3_aa: AISEGTGTGQKLF
cdr3_length: 13
j_call: TRBJ1-4
v_call: TRBV10-3
d_call: TRBD1

cdr3_aa: ASSLDSSYGYT
cdr3_length: 11
j_call: TRBJ1-2
v_call: TRBV5-1
d_call: NA

cdr3_aa: ASSLSFPLAGEYEQY
cdr3_length: 15
j_call: TRBJ2-7
v_call: TRBV7-2
d_call: TRBD2

cdr3_aa: ASSRENIQY
cdr3_length: 9
j_call: TRBJ2-4
v_call: TRBV6-5
d_call: NA

cdr3_aa: ASTRTSGYNEQF
cdr3_length: 12
j_call: TRBJ2-1
v_call: TRBV10-2
d_call: TRBD2

cdr3_aa: ASSALAGVSYNEQF
cdr3_length: 14
j_call: TRBJ2-1
v_call: TRBV11-1
d_call: TRBD2

cdr3_aa: ASSTGDGRNYGYT
cdr3_length: 13
j_call: TRBJ1-2
v_call: TRBV11-2
d_call: TRBD1

cdr3_aa: ASTGGWNGELF
cdr3_length: 11
j_call: TRBJ2-2
v_call: TRBV28
d_call: TRBD1

cdr3_aa: ASAPGGGNTGELF
cdr3_length: 13
j_call: TRBJ2-2
v_call: TRBV12-5
d_call: TRBD2

cdr3_aa: ASSPQILSGNTIY
cdr3_length: 13
j_call: TRBJ1-3
v_call: TRBV2
d_call: NA

cdr3_aa: ASSYGGLNEQF
cdr3_length: 11
j_call: TRBJ2-1
v_call: TRBV6-1
d_call: NA

cdr3_aa: ASSIGTGHTGELF
cdr3_length: 13
j_call: TRBJ2-2
v_call: TRBV28
d_call: NA

cdr3_aa: ASLRQMNTEAF
cdr3_length: 11
j_call: TRBJ1-1
v_call: TRBV12-3/TRBV12-4
d_call: NA

cdr3_aa: ASSVGGGGIYGYT
cdr3_length: 13
j_call: TRBJ1-2
v_call: TRBV9
d_call: TRBD1

cdr3_aa: ASSQDRPQGAGFYGYT
cdr3_length: 16
j_call: TRBJ1-2
v_call: TRBV4-3
d_call: TRBD1

cdr3_aa: ASSPPSRVEQY
cdr3_length: 11
j_call: TRBJ2-7
v_call: TRBV6-2/TRBV6-3
d_call: NA

cdr3_aa: ASSIAGGSSYEQY
cdr3_length: 13
j_call: TRBJ2-7
v_call: TRBV19
d_call: TRBD2

cdr3_aa: ATSRFIGTDLNTEAF
cdr3_length: 15
j_call: TRBJ1-1
v_call: TRBV15
d_call: TRBD1

cdr3_aa: ASSQGFTSTDTQY
cdr3_length: 13
j_call: TRBJ2-3
v_call: TRBV3-1/TRBV3-2
d_call: NA

cdr3_aa: ASSQGVRQGVAAGELF
cdr3_length: 16
j_call: TRBJ2-2
v_call: TRBV4-1
d_call: TRBD1

cdr3_aa: ATSDPSRQPDTQY
cdr3_length: 13
j_call: TRBJ2-3
v_call: TRBV24-1
d_call: NA

cdr3_aa: ATSDQGSNQPQH
cdr3_length: 12
j_call: TRBJ1-5
v_call: TRBV24-1
d_call: NA

cdr3_aa: ASSPGGQGGGEKLF
cdr3_length: 14
j_call: TRBJ1-4
v_call: TRBV5-1
d_call: TRBD1

cdr3_aa: ASSPLAERVDSPLH
cdr3_length: 14
j_call: TRBJ1-6
v_call: TRBV18
d_call: NA

cdr3_aa: ASTSNDGGGLYEQY
cdr3_length: 14
j_call: TRBJ2-7
v_call: TRBV5-1
d_call: NA

cdr3_aa: ASNPLGGQSYEQY
cdr3_length: 13
j_call: TRBJ2-7
v_call: TRBV6-5
d_call: NA

cdr3_aa: ASSYRYGYT
cdr3_length: 9
j_call: TRBJ1-2
v_call: TRBV7-3
d_call: NA

cdr3_aa: ASSSPLGLAGGEQY
cdr3_length: 14
j_call: TRBJ2-3
v_call: TRBV7-2
d_call: TRBD2

cdr3_aa: ATRGQVMNTEAF
cdr3_length: 12
j_call: TRBJ1-1
v_call: TRBV10-3
d_call: TRBD1

cdr3_aa: ASTGLAGKETQY
cdr3_length: 12
j_call: TRBJ2-5
v_call: TRBV2
d_call: TRBD2

cdr3_aa: ASSDPRNEQF
cdr3_length: 10
j_call: TRBJ2-1
v_call: TRBV6-1
d_call: NA

cdr3_aa: SASKSGTGVSEAF
cdr3_length: 13
j_call: TRBJ1-1
v_call: TRBV20-1
d_call: TRBD1